Listed below are T cell receptor beta chains from one sample, sequenced in a study of blood T cell repertoires in COVID-19. TCRdb's table, derived via immunoSEQ multiplex PCR, lists solely in-frame clones and lacks some. The repertoire consists of some 230,000 clones, with 70% to 85% occurring once and the leading ten covering under 1.5%. The source material was PBMCs or T cells enriched from blood (not recorded which). The receptors were sampled from a woman between 35 and 50 years old with acute COVID-19. Each CDR3 is given without its conserved first and last residue. Size is stated for part of the rows, as once, few or many counts, or as a class when the clone is expanded.

size: NA
J: TRBJ2-6
V: TRBV28
CDR3: ASSRSDRGARLANVLT

size: NA
J: TRBJ2-2
V: TRBV18
CDR3: ASSPPGRGGAGTGELF

size: once
J: TRBJ1-2
V: TRBV28
CDR3: ASSLRRGWLYGYT

size: few
J: TRBJ1-2
V: TRBV7-2
CDR3: AIRQGGYGYT

size: NA
J: TRBJ1-1
V: TRBV7-8
CDR3: ASSLYGGYDEAF

size: NA
J: TRBJ2-7
V: TRBV27
CDR3: ASSSLAGGTYEQY

size: NA
J: TRBJ1-2
V: TRBV5-1
CDR3: ASTETGGDGYT

size: NA
J: TRBJ1-3
V: TRBV3-1/TRBV3-2
CDR3: ASSQSVRDTIY

size: NA
J: TRBJ2-5
V: TRBV7-2
CDR3: ASSARRASPGQETQY

size: NA
J: TRBJ2-1
V: TRBV5-1
CDR3: ASSRDSNEQF

size: NA
J: TRBJ2-5
V: TRBV10-3
CDR3: AIWGGREGQTQY

size: NA
J: TRBJ1-1
V: TRBV15
CDR3: ATSRGGTGVNTEAF

size: NA
J: TRBJ1-5
V: TRBV6-4
CDR3: ASSPDGGLGQPQH

size: many
J: TRBJ1-6
V: TRBV28
CDR3: ASSLPGTGRGGNSPLH

size: NA
J: TRBJ1-2
V: TRBV5-5
CDR3: ASSSQLRDLGGYT